Listed below are T cell receptor beta chains from one sample, sequenced in a study of blood T cell repertoires in COVID-19. The table came from immunoSEQ multiplex PCR; TCRdb's copy has only in-frame clones and leaves some out. The sample carries some 250,000 clones, about three quarters recorded once. The sequencing sample was made of peripheral blood. These TCRs come from a woman of 80 years or more with acute or convalescent COVID-19. Both conserved end residues are part of each CDR3. D genes are given only for firm matches. Size is omitted from some rows. Given values are once, few, many or a class for expanded clones.

v_call	d_call	clone_size	j_call	cdr3_aa	cdr3_nt
TRBV5-5	TRBD1	-	TRBJ2-3	CASSLRGREDTQYF	TGTGCCAGCAGCTTGAGGGGGCGCGAGGATACGCAGTATTTT
TRBV4-1	-	-	TRBJ2-5	CASSQGGKGETQYF	TGCGCCAGCAGCCAAGGTGGGAAGGGGGAGACCCAGTACTTC
TRBV2	TRBD1	few	TRBJ1-6	CASKDRGVSPLHF	TGTGCCAGCAAGGACAGGGGGGTCTCACCCCTCCACTTT
TRBV18	-	once	TRBJ2-7	CASSPKGDSYEQYF	TGTGCCAGCTCACCTAAAGGGGACTCCTACGAGCAGTACTTC
TRBV21-1	-	-	TRBJ2-1	CASTPLFSSYNEQFF	TGTGCCAGCACCCCTCTTTTTAGCTCCTACAATGAGCAGTTCTTC
TRBV29-1	-	-	TRBJ1-4	CSVAGVDEKLFF	TGCAGCGTTGCAGGGGTGGATGAAAAACTGTTTTTT
TRBV11-2	-	-	TRBJ1-1	CASSLSEGGYTEAFF	TGTGCCAGCAGCCTATCCGAGGGCGGATACACTGAAGCTTTCTTT
TRBV12-3/TRBV12-4	-	few	TRBJ2-5	CASSPGKQETQYF	TGTGCCAGCAGCCCGGGAAAACAAGAGACCCAGTACTTC
TRBV19	TRBD1	once	TRBJ1-1	CASSRQGSNTEAFF	TGTGCCAGTAGTAGACAGGGGTCGAACACTGAAGCTTTCTTT
TRBV6-2/TRBV6-3	TRBD1	-	TRBJ1-2	CASSPQGLYGYTF	TGTGCCAGCAGCCCACAGGGGCTTTATGGCTACACCTTC
TRBV5-1	-	-	TRBJ1-1	CASSFAPGTEAFF	TGCGCCAGCAGCTTTGCTCCAGGCACTGAAGCTTTCTTT
TRBV19	-	-	TRBJ1-2	CASPNPGLRGYTF	TGTGCCAGCCCCAACCCGGGACTGCGTGGCTACACCTTC
TRBV11-3	TRBD1	-	TRBJ2-7	CASSFATGGTYEQYF	TGTGCCAGCAGCTTCGCGACAGGGGGCACGTACGAGCAGTACTTC
TRBV18	-	once	TRBJ2-5	CASSPRLGPQETQYF	TGTGCCAGCTCACCTCGGCTAGGTCCTCAAGAGACCCAGTACTTC
TRBV5-1	TRBD1	-	TRBJ2-1	CASSSDRGSYNEQFF	TGCGCCAGCAGTTCGGACAGGGGTTCCTACAATGAGCAGTTCTTC
TRBV5-1	TRBD2	-	TRBJ2-1	CASSLARLAGHNEQFF	TGCGCCAGCAGCTTGGCCAGGCTAGCGGGCCACAATGAGCAGTTCTTC
TRBV30	TRBD1	-	TRBJ1-1	CAWSFEPGGSGTEAFF	TGTGCCTGGAGTTTTGAGCCAGGGGGGTCGGGCACTGAAGCTTTCTTT
TRBV4-3	-	-	TRBJ2-3	CASSQERLPDTQYF	TGCGCCAGCAGCCAAGAGAGGCTCCCAGATACGCAGTATTTT
TRBV19	TRBD1	-	TRBJ1-4	CASSQGALVMRPNEKLFF	TGTGCCAGTAGTCAGGGGGCTCTCGTGATGCGCCCTAATGAAAAACTGTTTTTT
TRBV15	TRBD1	-	TRBJ2-1	CATSRDRQGDDEQFF	TGTGCCACCAGCAGAGACAGACAGGGGGACGATGAGCAGTTCTTC
TRBV5-1	-	-	TRBJ2-1	CASSPAESPNQQFF	TGCGCCAGCAGCCCGGCGGAGTCCCCTAATCAGCAGTTCTTC
TRBV5-1	-	-	TRBJ1-6	CASSLEAGRDNSPLHF	TGCGCCAGCAGCTTGGAAGCAGGGCGTGATAATTCACCCCTCCACTTT
TRBV7-9	-	-	TRBJ1-2	CASSLAHRRGYGYTF	TGTGCCAGCAGCTTAGCCCACAGAAGGGGTTATGGCTACACCTTC
TRBV9	-	-	TRBJ1-1	CASSPSIQGNTEAFF	TGTGCCAGCAGCCCCTCGATACAGGGAAATACTGAAGCTTTCTTT
TRBV4-3	TRBD1	-	TRBJ2-3	CASSRDRGYTDTQYF	TGCGCCAGCAGCCGGGACAGGGGTTACACAGATACGCAGTATTTT
TRBV2	TRBD1	few	TRBJ2-2	CASSREAPGQGGYTGELFF	TGTGCCAGCAGCCGAGAAGCCCCCGGACAGGGAGGATACACCGGGGAGCTGTTTTTT
TRBV5-1	TRBD1	-	TRBJ2-1	CASTETGGAYNEQFF	TGCGCCAGCACCGAGACAGGGGGCGCCTACAATGAGCAGTTCTTC
TRBV11-2	TRBD1	many	TRBJ2-3	CASSFQGAGDTQYF	TGTGCCAGCAGCTTTCAGGGGGCAGGAGATACGCAGTATTTT
TRBV7-9	TRBD2	-	TRBJ2-3	CASSFLAGEVRDTQYF	TGTGCCAGCAGCTTCCTAGCGGGAGAGGTTAGAGATACGCAGTATTTT
TRBV10-3	-	-	TRBJ2-7	CAISEGLGSDYEQYF	TGTGCCATCAGTGAGGGTCTAGGTTCAGACTACGAGCAGTACTTC
TRBV6-6	TRBD1	once	TRBJ1-5	CASSLNRGRDQPQHF	TGTGCCAGCAGTTTGAACAGGGGACGCGATCAGCCCCAGCATTTT
TRBV6-2/TRBV6-3	TRBD1	-	TRBJ2-2	CASSQTRTGTGELFF	TGTGCCAGCAGTCAAACAAGGACAGGGACCGGGGAGCTGTTTTTT
TRBV5-1	TRBD1	-	TRBJ2-5	CASSRTGGSGETQYF	TGCGCCAGCAGCCGGACAGGGGGCAGCGGGGAGACCCAGTACTTC
TRBV7-9	TRBD1	-	TRBJ1-1	CASSLGQGGSFF	TGTGCCAGCAGCTTAGGACAGGGTGGTTCTTTCTTT
TRBV5-4	TRBD1	-	TRBJ2-7	CASSRPGTEGYEQYF	TGTGCCAGCAGTCGTCCCGGGACAGAGGGGTACGAGCAGTACTTC